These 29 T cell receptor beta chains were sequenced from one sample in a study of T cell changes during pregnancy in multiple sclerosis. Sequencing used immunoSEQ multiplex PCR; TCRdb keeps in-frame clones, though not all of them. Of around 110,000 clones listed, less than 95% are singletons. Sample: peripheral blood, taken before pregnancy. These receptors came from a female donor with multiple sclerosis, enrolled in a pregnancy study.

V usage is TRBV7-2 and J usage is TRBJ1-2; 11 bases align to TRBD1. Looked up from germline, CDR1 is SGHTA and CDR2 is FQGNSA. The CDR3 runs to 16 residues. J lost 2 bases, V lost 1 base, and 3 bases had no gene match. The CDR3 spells CASSLVGQGVNYGYTF. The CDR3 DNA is TGTGCCAGCAGCTTAGTGGGACAGGGGGTAAACTATGGCTACACCTTC.

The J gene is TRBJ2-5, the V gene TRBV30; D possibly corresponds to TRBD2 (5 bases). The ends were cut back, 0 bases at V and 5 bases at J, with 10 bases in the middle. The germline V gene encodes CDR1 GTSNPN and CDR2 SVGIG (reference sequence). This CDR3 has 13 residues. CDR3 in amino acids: CAWSVEGRETQYF. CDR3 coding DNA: TGTGCCTGGAGTGTCGAGGGAAGGGAGACCCAGTACTTC.

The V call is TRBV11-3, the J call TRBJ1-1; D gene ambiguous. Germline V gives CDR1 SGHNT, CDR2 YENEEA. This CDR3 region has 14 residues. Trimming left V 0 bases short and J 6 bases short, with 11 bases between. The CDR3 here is CASSLDRLRAEAFF. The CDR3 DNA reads TGTGCCAGCAGCTTAGACCGTCTAAGAGCTGAAGCTTTCTTT. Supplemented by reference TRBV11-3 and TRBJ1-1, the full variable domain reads EAGVVQSPRYKIIEKKQPVAFWCNPISGHNTLYWYLQNLGQGPELLIRYENEEAVDDSQLPKDRFSAERLKGVDSTLKIQPAELGDSAVYLCASSLDRLRAEAFFGQGTRLTVV.

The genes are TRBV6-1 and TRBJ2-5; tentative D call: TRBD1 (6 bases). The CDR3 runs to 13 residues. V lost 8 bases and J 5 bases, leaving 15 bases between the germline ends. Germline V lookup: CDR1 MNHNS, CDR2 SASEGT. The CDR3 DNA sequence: TGTGCCAGCTCGGCAGGGGTCCACGAGACCCAGTACTTC. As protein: CASSAGVHETQYF.

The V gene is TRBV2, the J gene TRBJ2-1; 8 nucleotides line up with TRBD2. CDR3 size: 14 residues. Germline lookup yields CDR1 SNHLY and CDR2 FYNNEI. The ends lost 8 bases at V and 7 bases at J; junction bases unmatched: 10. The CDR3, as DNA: TGTGCCAGCGTCGGGACTAGAGGGTCTAATGAGCAGTTCTTC. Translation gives CASVGTRGSNEQFF. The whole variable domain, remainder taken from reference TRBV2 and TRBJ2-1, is EPEVTQTPSHQVTQMGQEVILRCVPISNHLYFYWYRQILGQKVEFLVSFYNNEISEKSEIFDDQFSVERPDGSNFTLKIRSTKLEDSAMYFCASVGTRGSNEQFFGPGTRLTVL.

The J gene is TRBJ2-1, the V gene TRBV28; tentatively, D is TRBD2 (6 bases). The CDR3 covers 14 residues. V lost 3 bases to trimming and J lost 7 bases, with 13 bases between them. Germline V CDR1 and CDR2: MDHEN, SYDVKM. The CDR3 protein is CASSFLGTGNEQFF. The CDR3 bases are TGTGCCAGCAGTTTTTTAGGGACTGGGAATGAGCAGTTCTTC.

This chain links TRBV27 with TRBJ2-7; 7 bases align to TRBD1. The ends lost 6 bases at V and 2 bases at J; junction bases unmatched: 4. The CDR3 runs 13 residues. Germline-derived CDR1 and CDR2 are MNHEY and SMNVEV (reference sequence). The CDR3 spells CASSRDSPYEQYF. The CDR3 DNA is TGTGCCAGCAGCCGGGACAGTCCCTACGAGCAGTACTTC.

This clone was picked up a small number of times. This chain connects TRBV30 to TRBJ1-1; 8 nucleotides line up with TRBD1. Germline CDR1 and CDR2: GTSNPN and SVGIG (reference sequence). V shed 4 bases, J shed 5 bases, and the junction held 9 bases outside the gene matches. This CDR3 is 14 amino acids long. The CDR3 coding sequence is TGTGCCTGGAATCGGGGCAGGGGGCTAACTGAAGCTTTCTTT. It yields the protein CAWNRGRGLTEAFF.

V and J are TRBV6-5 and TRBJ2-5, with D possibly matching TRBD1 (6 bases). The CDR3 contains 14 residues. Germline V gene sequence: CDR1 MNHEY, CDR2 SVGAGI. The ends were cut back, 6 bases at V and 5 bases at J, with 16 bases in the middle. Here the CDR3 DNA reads TGTGCCAGCAGCCTACAGGGTATGTCCGAGACCCAGTACTTC. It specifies CASSLQGMSETQYF.

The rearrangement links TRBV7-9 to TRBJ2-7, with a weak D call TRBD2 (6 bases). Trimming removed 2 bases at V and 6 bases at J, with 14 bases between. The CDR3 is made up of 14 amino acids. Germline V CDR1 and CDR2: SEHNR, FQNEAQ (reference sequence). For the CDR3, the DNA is TGTGCCAGCAGCTTAAGACGGGAGATTCGCGAGCAGTACTTC. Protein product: CASSLRREIREQYF.

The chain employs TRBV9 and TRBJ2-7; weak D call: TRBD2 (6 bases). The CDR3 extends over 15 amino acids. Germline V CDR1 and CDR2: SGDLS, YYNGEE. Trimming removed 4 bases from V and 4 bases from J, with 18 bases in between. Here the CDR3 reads CASSPNSLGTYEQYF. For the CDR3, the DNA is TGTGCCAGCAGCCCCAATTCTTTGGGGACTTACGAGCAGTACTTC. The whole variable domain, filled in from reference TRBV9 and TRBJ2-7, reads DSGVTQTPKHLITATGQRVTLRCSPRSGDLSVYWYQQSLDQGLQFLIQYYNGEERAKGNILERFSAQQFPDLHSELNLSSLELGDSALYFCASSPNSLGTYEQYFGPGTRLTVT.

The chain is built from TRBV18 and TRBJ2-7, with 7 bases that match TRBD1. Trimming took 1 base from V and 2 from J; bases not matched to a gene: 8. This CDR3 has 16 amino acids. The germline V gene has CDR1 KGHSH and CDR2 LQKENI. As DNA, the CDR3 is TGTGCCAGCTCACCACTTCCCCAGGGGGTACCCTACGAGCAGTACTTC. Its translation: CASSPLPQGVPYEQYF.

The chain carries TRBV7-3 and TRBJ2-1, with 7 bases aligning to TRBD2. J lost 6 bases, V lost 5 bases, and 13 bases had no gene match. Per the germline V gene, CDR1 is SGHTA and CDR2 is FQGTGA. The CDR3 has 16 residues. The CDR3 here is CASSAQPSGWLNEQFF. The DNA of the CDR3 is TGTGCCAGCAGCGCCCAACCTAGCGGCTGGCTCAATGAGCAGTTCTTC.

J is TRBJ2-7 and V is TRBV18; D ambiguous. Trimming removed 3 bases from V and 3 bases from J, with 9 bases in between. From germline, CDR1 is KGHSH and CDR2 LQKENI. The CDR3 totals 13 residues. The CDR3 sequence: CASSPSSSYEQYF. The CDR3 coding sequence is TGTGCCAGCTCACCGTCGAGTAGCTACGAGCAGTACTTC.

CDR3 loop: CASSSLTGATSSGNTIYF. The CDR3 nucleotides are TGCGCCAGCAGCTCGCTAACAGGGGCCACAAGCTCTGGAAACACCATATATTTT. The chain combines TRBV5-1 with TRBJ1-3, with 7 bases matching TRBD1. With V trimmed by 3 bases and J by 0 bases, 12 bases remained unmatched. This CDR3 is built from 18 residues. Per the germline V gene, CDR1 is SGHRS and CDR2 is YFSETQ.

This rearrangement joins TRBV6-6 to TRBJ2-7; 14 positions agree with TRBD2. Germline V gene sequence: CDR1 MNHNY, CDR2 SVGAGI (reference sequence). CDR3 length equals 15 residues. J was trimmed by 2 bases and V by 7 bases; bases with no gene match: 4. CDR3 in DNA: TGTGCCAGCAAGGGACTAGCGGGGGCCCCCTACGAGCAGTACTTC. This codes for CASKGLAGAPYEQYF.

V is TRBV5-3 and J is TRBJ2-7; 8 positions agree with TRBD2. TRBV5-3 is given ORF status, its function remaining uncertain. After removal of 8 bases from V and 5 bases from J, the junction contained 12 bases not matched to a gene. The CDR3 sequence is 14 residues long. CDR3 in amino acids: CASSPGGGWNEQYF. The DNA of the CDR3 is TGTGCCAGCAGCCCGGGAGGGGGGTGGAACGAGCAGTACTTC.

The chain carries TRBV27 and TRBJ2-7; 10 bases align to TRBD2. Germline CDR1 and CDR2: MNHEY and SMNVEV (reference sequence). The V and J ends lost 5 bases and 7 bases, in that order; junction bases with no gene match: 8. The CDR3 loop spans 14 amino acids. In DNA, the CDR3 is TGTGCCAGCAGTCCGACAGCGGGAGGGGGGGAGCAGTACTTC. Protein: CASSPTAGGGEQYF.

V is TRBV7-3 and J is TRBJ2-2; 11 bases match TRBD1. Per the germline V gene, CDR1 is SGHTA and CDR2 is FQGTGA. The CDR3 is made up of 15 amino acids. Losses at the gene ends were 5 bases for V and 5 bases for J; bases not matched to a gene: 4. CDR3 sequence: CASSPGTGGTGELFF. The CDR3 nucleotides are TGTGCCAGCAGCCCCGGGACAGGGGGTACCGGGGAGCTGTTTTTT.

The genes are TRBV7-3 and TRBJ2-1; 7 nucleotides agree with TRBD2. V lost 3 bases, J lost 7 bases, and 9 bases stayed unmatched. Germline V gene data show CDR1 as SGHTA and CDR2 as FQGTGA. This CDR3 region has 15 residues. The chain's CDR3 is CASSLGSSGENEQFF. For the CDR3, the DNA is TGTGCCAGCAGCTTGGGTTCTAGCGGAGAGAATGAGCAGTTCTTC.

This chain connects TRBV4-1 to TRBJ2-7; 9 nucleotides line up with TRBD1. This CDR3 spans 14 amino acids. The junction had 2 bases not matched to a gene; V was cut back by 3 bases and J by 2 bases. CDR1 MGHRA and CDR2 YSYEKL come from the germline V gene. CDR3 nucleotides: TGCGCCAGCAGCCAGGGACAGGGAACCTACGAGCAGTACTTC. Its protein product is CASSQGQGTYEQYF.

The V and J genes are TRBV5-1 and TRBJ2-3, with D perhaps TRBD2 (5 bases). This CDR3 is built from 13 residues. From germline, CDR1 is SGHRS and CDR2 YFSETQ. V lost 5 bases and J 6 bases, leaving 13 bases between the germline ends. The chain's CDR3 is CASREGSSDTQYF. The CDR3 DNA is TGCGCCAGCAGAGAGGGCTCCTCGGATACGCAGTATTTT.

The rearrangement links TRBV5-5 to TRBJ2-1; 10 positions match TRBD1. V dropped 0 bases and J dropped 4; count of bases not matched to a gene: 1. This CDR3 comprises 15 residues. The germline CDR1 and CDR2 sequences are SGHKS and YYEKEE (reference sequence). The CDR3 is CASSLAGQGYNEQFF. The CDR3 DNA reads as TGTGCCAGCAGCTTGGCGGGACAGGGGTACAATGAGCAGTTCTTC.

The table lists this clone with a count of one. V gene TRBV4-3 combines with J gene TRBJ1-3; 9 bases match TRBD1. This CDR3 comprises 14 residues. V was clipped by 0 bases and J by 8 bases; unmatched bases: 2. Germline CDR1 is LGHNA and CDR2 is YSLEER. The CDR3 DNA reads TGCGCCAGCAGCCAAGATACAGGGGGCCACACCATATATTTT. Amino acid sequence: CASSQDTGGHTIYF.

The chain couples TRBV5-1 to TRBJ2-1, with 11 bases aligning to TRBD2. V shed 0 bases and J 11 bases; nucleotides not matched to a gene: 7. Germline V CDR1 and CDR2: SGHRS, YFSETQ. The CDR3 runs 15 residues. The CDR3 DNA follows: TGCGCCAGCAGCTTGGCTCTAGCGGGGGGCCCACAGCAGTTCTTC. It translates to CASSLALAGGPQQFF.

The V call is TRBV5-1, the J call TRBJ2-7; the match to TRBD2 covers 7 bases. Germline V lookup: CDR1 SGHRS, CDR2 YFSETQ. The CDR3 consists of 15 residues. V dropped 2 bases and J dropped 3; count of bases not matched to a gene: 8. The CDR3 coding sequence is TGCGCCAGCAGCTTAGGAGCGGGGATGAACTACGAGCAGTACTTC. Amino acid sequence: CASSLGAGMNYEQYF.

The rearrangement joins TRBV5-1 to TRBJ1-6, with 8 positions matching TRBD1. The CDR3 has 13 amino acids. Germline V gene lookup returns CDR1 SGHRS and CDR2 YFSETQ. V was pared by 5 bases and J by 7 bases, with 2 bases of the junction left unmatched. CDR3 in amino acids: CASRDRENSPLHF. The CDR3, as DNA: TGCGCCAGCAGGGACAGGGAGAATTCACCCCTCCACTTT.

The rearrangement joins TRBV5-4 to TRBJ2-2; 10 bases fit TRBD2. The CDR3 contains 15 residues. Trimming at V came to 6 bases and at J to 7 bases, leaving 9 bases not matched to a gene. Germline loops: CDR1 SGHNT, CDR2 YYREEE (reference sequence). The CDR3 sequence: CASIERGGLDGELFF. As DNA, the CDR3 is TGTGCCAGCATAGAGCGGGGGGGCCTTGACGGGGAGCTGTTTTTT.

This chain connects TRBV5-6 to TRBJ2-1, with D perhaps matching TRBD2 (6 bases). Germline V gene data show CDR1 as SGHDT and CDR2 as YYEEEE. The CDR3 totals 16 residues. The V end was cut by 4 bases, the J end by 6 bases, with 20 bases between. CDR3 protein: CASSPIMAGPGNEQFF. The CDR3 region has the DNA TGTGCCAGCAGCCCTATCATGGCGGGACCGGGCAATGAGCAGTTCTTC. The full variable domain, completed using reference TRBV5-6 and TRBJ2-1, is DAGVTQSPTHLIKTRGQQVTLRCSPKSGHDTVSWYQQALGQGPQFIFQYYEEEERQRGNFPDRFSGHQFPNYSSELNVNALLLGDSALYLCASSPIMAGPGNEQFFGPGTRLTVL.